This T cell receptor (beta chain) emerged from a study of response to subunit inactivated influenza vaccine. Study-wide results and limits: After each seasonal influenza vaccination, few new T cells are recruited, the authors suggested.

Only a few counts were recorded for this clonotype. Its specificity is not known. Via MiXCR, TCRdb re-called the RT-PCR reads, giving one row per CDR3 protein. The profile shows about 480,000 distinct CDR3 sequences, over 9.5% of them singletons. There are 16 residues in the CDR3. Germline V gene sequence: CDR1 SNHLY, CDR2 FYNNEI. V was trimmed by 7 bases and J by 6 bases, leaving 22 bases between them. This TCR was sampled from a man aged 50 to 60 who received an inactivated influenza vaccine. This chain joins TRBV2 and TRBJ2-1, with a possible D match to TRBD2 (6 bases). The sequences come from PBMCs from blood, collected 45 days after vaccination. The CDR3 DNA sequence: TGTGCCAGCACTGAGATGACAGACTGGGGGGTCAATGAGCAGTTCTTC. It encodes CASTEMTDWGVNEQFF.